These T cell receptor beta chains were read from a single sample in a study of blood T cell repertoires in COVID-19. Clones were sequenced by immunoSEQ multiplex PCR, and TCRdb holds only the in-frame ones, with some missing. The table lists about 86,000 clones, around 86% of them singletons. The material sequenced was peripheral blood. These receptors were obtained from a human donor in a cohort sampled during active COVID-19. The CDR3 runs from the conserved cysteine through the conserved F or W. Each record gives: J gene, clone size, D gene, V gene, CDR3 protein, CDR3 DNA. D genes are given only for firm matches. Expanded clones get a size class; other rows say once, few or many, or leave the size out.

J gene: TRBJ2-2
clone size: .
D gene: .
V gene: TRBV30
CDR3 protein: CASQGLGTGELFF
CDR3 DNA: TGTGCCTCCCAGGGACTCGGCACCGGGGAGCTGTTTTTT

J gene: TRBJ1-6
clone size: .
D gene: .
V gene: TRBV19
CDR3 protein: CASSPAGVVRTGNSPLHF
CDR3 DNA: TGTGCCAGTAGCCCCGCGGGAGTGGTTCGGACTGGGAATTCACCCCTCCACTTT

J gene: TRBJ2-3
clone size: .
D gene: TRBD2
V gene: TRBV19
CDR3 protein: CASTLSLAGGTGTQYF
CDR3 DNA: TGTGCCAGTACCCTATCTTTAGCGGGAGGGACGGGTACGCAGTATTTT

J gene: TRBJ1-2
clone size: .
D gene: .
V gene: TRBV12-3/TRBV12-4
CDR3 protein: CASSLRRVYGYTF
CDR3 DNA: TGTGCCAGCAGTTTACGGCGGGTCTATGGCTACACCTTC

J gene: TRBJ1-3
clone size: .
D gene: .
V gene: TRBV21-1
CDR3 protein: CASSKEAARSSGNTIYF
CDR3 DNA: TGTGCCAGCAGCAAAGAAGCTGCCAGGTCCTCTGGAAACACCATATATTTT

J gene: TRBJ1-4
clone size: .
D gene: .
V gene: TRBV3-1/TRBV3-2
CDR3 protein: CASSPGPSPRKLFF
CDR3 DNA: TGTGCCAGCAGCCCCGGCCCTTCCCCGAGGAAACTGTTTTTT

J gene: TRBJ2-1
clone size: .
D gene: TRBD1
V gene: TRBV4-2
CDR3 protein: CASSQLFTRDRGQGEQFF
CDR3 DNA: TGTGCCAGCAGCCAACTCTTTACACGGGACAGGGGGCAAGGTGAGCAGTTCTTC

J gene: TRBJ2-2
clone size: .
D gene: .
V gene: TRBV7-3
CDR3 protein: CASSSGSGTGELFF
CDR3 DNA: TGTGCCAGCAGCTCCGGCTCAGGAACCGGGGAGCTGTTTTTT

J gene: TRBJ2-4
clone size: .
D gene: .
V gene: TRBV15
CDR3 protein: CATSREAGQGKNIQYF
CDR3 DNA: TGTGCCACCAGCAGAGAGGCAGGGCAAGGCAAAAACATTCAGTACTTC

J gene: TRBJ2-1
clone size: once
D gene: TRBD2
V gene: TRBV4-2
CDR3 protein: CASSQELAVNEQFF
CDR3 DNA: TGTGCCAGCAGCCAAGAACTAGCGGTCAATGAGCAGTTCTTC

J gene: TRBJ2-7
clone size: .
D gene: TRBD2
V gene: TRBV7-2
CDR3 protein: CASSLEGLATVGKYF
CDR3 DNA: TGTGCCAGCAGCTTAGAGGGACTAGCGACTGTGGGAAAGTACTTC

J gene: TRBJ2-3
clone size: few
D gene: .
V gene: TRBV5-4
CDR3 protein: CASSLRGDTQYF
CDR3 DNA: TGTGCCAGCAGCTTAAGGGGCGATACGCAGTATTTT

J gene: TRBJ1-5
clone size: .
D gene: .
V gene: TRBV28
CDR3 protein: CASSFQQGLNQPQHF
CDR3 DNA: TGTGCCAGCAGTTTTCAGCAGGGGCTAAATCAGCCCCAGCATTTT

J gene: TRBJ1-6
clone size: few
D gene: .
V gene: TRBV3-1/TRBV3-2
CDR3 protein: CASRPQIGRRGYNSPLHF
CDR3 DNA: TGTGCCAGCAGACCTCAGATAGGGCGGCGAGGGTATAATTCACCCCTCCACTTT

J gene: TRBJ2-7
clone size: .
D gene: TRBD2
V gene: TRBV10-3
CDR3 protein: CAISGSSGNYEQYF
CDR3 DNA: TGTGCCATTTCGGGCTCTAGCGGGAATTACGAGCAGTACTTC

J gene: TRBJ2-2
clone size: .
D gene: .
V gene: TRBV9
CDR3 protein: CASSVRGQLPYEANTGELFF
CDR3 DNA: TGTGCCAGCAGCGTCAGGGGACAATTACCTTACGAAGCGAACACCGGGGAGCTGTTTTTT

J gene: TRBJ1-2
clone size: .
D gene: TRBD1
V gene: TRBV5-4
CDR3 protein: CASSLTGGGYGYTF
CDR3 DNA: TGTGCCAGCAGCCTAACAGGGGGCGGCTATGGCTACACCTTC

J gene: TRBJ2-1
clone size: once
D gene: TRBD2
V gene: TRBV11-3
CDR3 protein: CASSPPGGRGNEQFF
CDR3 DNA: TGTGCCAGCAGCCCCCCGGGGGGGAGGGGCAATGAGCAGTTCTTC

J gene: TRBJ2-7
clone size: .
D gene: TRBD1
V gene: TRBV6-6
CDR3 protein: CASSYRDRQYEQYF
CDR3 DNA: TGTGCCAGCAGCTACCGGGACAGGCAGTACGAGCAGTACTTC

J gene: TRBJ2-5
clone size: .
D gene: .
V gene: TRBV5-1
CDR3 protein: CASSLPGTETQYF
CDR3 DNA: TGCGCCAGCAGCTTACCGGGAACGGAGACCCAGTACTTC

J gene: TRBJ2-7
clone size: .
D gene: .
V gene: TRBV28
CDR3 protein: CASNGQPYEQYF
CDR3 DNA: TGTGCCAGCAACGGACAGCCCTACGAGCAGTACTTC

J gene: TRBJ2-2
clone size: once
D gene: .
V gene: TRBV19
CDR3 protein: CASAGTLNTGELFF
CDR3 DNA: TGTGCCAGTGCCGGGACTTTGAACACCGGGGAGCTGTTTTTT

J gene: TRBJ2-2
clone size: .
D gene: .
V gene: TRBV2
CDR3 protein: CASSVGFGTGEISGRSTGELFF
CDR3 DNA: TGTGCCAGCAGTGTGGGTTTCGGGACAGGGGAAATTAGCGGGAGATCCACCGGGGAGCTGTTTTTT

J gene: TRBJ1-1
clone size: .
D gene: .
V gene: TRBV4-1
CDR3 protein: CASSQDRENTEAFF
CDR3 DNA: TGCGCCAGCAGCCAAGACAGGGAAAACACTGAAGCTTTCTTT

J gene: TRBJ1-1
clone size: .
D gene: .
V gene: TRBV7-9
CDR3 protein: CASRSGVGTEAFF
CDR3 DNA: TGTGCCAGCAGATCAGGGGTGGGCACTGAAGCTTTCTTT

J gene: TRBJ2-3
clone size: .
D gene: TRBD2
V gene: TRBV23-1
CDR3 protein: CASSQYIPRGRLAGDTDTQYF
CDR3 DNA: TGCGCCAGCAGTCAATACATCCCCAGGGGGCGACTAGCGGGAGACACAGATACGCAGTATTTT

J gene: TRBJ2-5
clone size: .
D gene: TRBD1
V gene: TRBV27
CDR3 protein: CASSSPNRGRETQYF
CDR3 DNA: TGTGCCAGCAGTTCTCCCAACAGGGGGCGCGAGACCCAGTACTTC

J gene: TRBJ1-2
clone size: .
D gene: TRBD1
V gene: TRBV5-1
CDR3 protein: CASSFQTGGYGYTF
CDR3 DNA: TGCGCCAGCAGCTTTCAAACAGGGGGCTATGGCTACACCTTC

J gene: TRBJ1-1
clone size: .
D gene: TRBD1
V gene: TRBV7-2
CDR3 protein: CASRSPTGDNTEAFF
CDR3 DNA: TGTGCCAGCAGATCCCCTACAGGGGACAACACTGAAGCTTTCTTT

J gene: TRBJ2-2
clone size: once
D gene: TRBD2
V gene: TRBV5-4
CDR3 protein: CASSLRILGLAGGGELFF
CDR3 DNA: TGTGCCAGCAGCTTGCGTATCCTGGGACTAGCGGGAGGCGGGGAGCTGTTTTTT

J gene: TRBJ1-5
clone size: .
D gene: .
V gene: TRBV6-5
CDR3 protein: CASSYGAGAGPQHF
CDR3 DNA: TGTGCCAGCAGTTACGGGGCAGGGGCGGGGCCCCAGCATTTT

J gene: TRBJ1-5
clone size: .
D gene: TRBD1
V gene: TRBV3-1/TRBV3-2
CDR3 protein: CASSQDGGGAKPQHF
CDR3 DNA: TGTGCCAGCAGCCAAGATGGAGGGGGCGCGAAGCCCCAGCATTTT

J gene: TRBJ2-1
clone size: .
D gene: TRBD2
V gene: TRBV6-4
CDR3 protein: CASSDWAGVEQFF
CDR3 DNA: TGTGCCAGCAGTGACTGGGCGGGAGTTGAGCAGTTCTTC

J gene: TRBJ2-3
clone size: .
D gene: .
V gene: TRBV19
CDR3 protein: CASSIVNRVADTQYF
CDR3 DNA: TGTGCCAGTAGTATAGTTAACAGGGTAGCAGATACGCAGTATTTT

J gene: TRBJ2-7
clone size: .
D gene: .
V gene: TRBV28
CDR3 protein: CASSGHEQYF
CDR3 DNA: TGTGCCAGCAGTGGCCACGAGCAGTACTTC

J gene: TRBJ1-4
clone size: .
D gene: .
V gene: TRBV5-1
CDR3 protein: CASSFRGNTNEKLFF
CDR3 DNA: TGCGCCAGCAGCTTTAGGGGAAATACTAATGAAAAACTGTTTTTT

J gene: TRBJ1-3
clone size: few
D gene: .
V gene: TRBV7-2
CDR3 protein: CASSLGRVGNTIYF
CDR3 DNA: TGTGCCAGCAGCTTAGGCAGGGTAGGAAACACCATATATTTT

J gene: TRBJ1-2
clone size: .
D gene: TRBD1
V gene: TRBV9
CDR3 protein: CASSVARTGGRNGYTF
CDR3 DNA: TGTGCCAGCAGCGTAGCCCGGACAGGGGGCAGGAATGGCTACACCTTC

J gene: TRBJ1-2
clone size: .
D gene: TRBD1
V gene: TRBV3-1/TRBV3-2
CDR3 protein: CASSPGTGEASGYTF
CDR3 DNA: TGTGCCAGCAGCCCCGGGACAGGGGAGGCGAGTGGCTACACCTTC

J gene: TRBJ2-5
clone size: .
D gene: TRBD2
V gene: TRBV5-1
CDR3 protein: CASSFQGTSKETQYF
CDR3 DNA: TGCGCCAGCAGCTTCCAGGGGACTAGCAAAGAGACCCAGTACTTC

J gene: TRBJ2-7
clone size: .
D gene: TRBD2
V gene: TRBV10-3
CDR3 protein: CAISESQRGTYEQYF
CDR3 DNA: TGTGCCATCAGTGAGTCCCAGCGGGGAACCTACGAGCAGTACTTC

J gene: TRBJ1-4
clone size: once
D gene: TRBD1
V gene: TRBV6-5
CDR3 protein: CASTTGTGEEKLFF
CDR3 DNA: TGTGCCAGCACCACCGGGACAGGGGAAGAAAAACTGTTTTTT

J gene: TRBJ1-5
clone size: .
D gene: TRBD1
V gene: TRBV23-1
CDR3 protein: CASSQSARTGFSNQPQHF
CDR3 DNA: TGCGCCAGCAGTCAATCGGCCAGGACAGGATTTAGCAATCAGCCCCAGCATTTT

J gene: TRBJ1-4
clone size: .
D gene: .
V gene: TRBV5-1
CDR3 protein: CASSEGATNEKLFF
CDR3 DNA: TGCGCCAGCAGTGAGGGTGCAACTAATGAAAAACTGTTTTTT

J gene: TRBJ1-6
clone size: .
D gene: TRBD1
V gene: TRBV7-6
CDR3 protein: CASSLRQGNNSPLHF
CDR3 DNA: TGTGCCAGCAGCCTCAGACAGGGCAATAATTCACCCCTCCACTTT

J gene: TRBJ2-4
clone size: once
D gene: .
V gene: TRBV18
CDR3 protein: CASSQELAKNIQYF
CDR3 DNA: TGTGCCAGTTCACAGGAGCTAGCCAAAAACATTCAGTACTTC

J gene: TRBJ2-1
clone size: .
D gene: .
V gene: TRBV7-9
CDR3 protein: CASSLGGGHSYNEQFF
CDR3 DNA: TGTGCCAGCAGCTTAGGAGGCGGGCACTCCTACAATGAGCAGTTCTTC

J gene: TRBJ2-3
clone size: .
D gene: .
V gene: TRBV7-3
CDR3 protein: CASSPGYTDTQYF
CDR3 DNA: TGTGCCAGCAGCCCAGGATACACAGATACGCAGTATTTT

J gene: TRBJ1-1
clone size: .
D gene: .
V gene: TRBV5-4
CDR3 protein: CASSLAPKNTEAFF
CDR3 DNA: TGTGCCAGCAGCTTGGCCCCAAAGAACACTGAAGCTTTCTTT

J gene: TRBJ1-5
clone size: few
D gene: TRBD1
V gene: TRBV24-1
CDR3 protein: CATSDSTGGYSNQPQHF
CDR3 DNA: TGTGCCACCAGTGATTCCACAGGGGGCTATAGCAATCAGCCCCAGCATTTT